Ten or more counts support the clone carrying this T cell receptor beta chain. The antigen remains unidentified. Breast cancer patients provided tissue from their axillary draining lymph nodes. In TCRdb, the multiplex PCR reads were re-called with MiXCR into one record per CDR3 protein. The sample contains approximately 140,000 distinct CDR3 sequences, approximately 29% of which appear only once. The data were taken from a study of breast tumors, draining lymph nodes, adjacent tissues. Regarding the study as a whole: Most tumor T cells seemingly derive from lymph node, then expand in tumor. Compared with basal-like, luminal-like tumors shared significantly more repertoire with nontumor tissue. Tumors had less TCR diversity than lymph nodes, more than nontumor tissue. That most tumor T cells come from lymph nodes remained unproven.

Germline assignment: CDR1 SGHTA and CDR2 FQGTGA. The CDR3 extends over 19 amino acids. Losses at the gene ends were 1 base for V and 0 bases for J; bases not matched to a gene: 11. The receptor was derived from a female donor with breast cancer. Some clones in this sample may be carry-over from other donors' samples. V gene TRBV7-3 combines with J gene TRBJ2-3, with TRBD2 identical over 9 bases. The sequenced sample consisted of axillary lymph node tissue. CDR3 coding DNA: TGTGCCAGCAGCTTAAGGGCCGGCGGGGGGGGCACTAGCACAGATACGCAGTATTTT. Its protein is CASSLRAGGGGTSTDTQYF.